A selection of T cell receptor beta chains follows, all from one sample in a study of long-term antiretroviral therapy in people with HIV. This table comes from immunoSEQ multiplex PCR, and its TCRdb copy is limited to in-frame clones, with some not included. The data hold some 20,000 clones, with around 84% observed a single time. The sequencing here drew on unsorted PBMCs, taken 5.9 years after starting antiretroviral therapy. The receptors stem from a man aged 25 to 40 with HIV. Both conserved end residues are part of each CDR3. D genes are given only for firm matches. Not every row has a clone size; where given, it reads once, few, many or a size class.

-	TRBJ2-1	TRBV28	-	CASSFSWAGNEQFF	TGTGCCAGCAGTTTCTCATGGGCGGGGAATGAGCAGTTCTTC
once	TRBJ2-2	TRBV27	TRBD2	CASSRPGLAGSNTGELFF	TGTGCCAGCAGTCGCCCGGGACTAGCGGGGTCGAACACCGGGGAGCTGTTTTTT
-	TRBJ1-6	TRBV5-5	TRBD1	CASSWTGSSYNSPLHF	TGTGCCAGCAGCTGGACAGGGAGCTCCTATAATTCACCCCTCCACTTT
-	TRBJ2-1	TRBV7-9	-	CASSFDYNEQFF	TGTGCCAGCAGCTTCGATTACAATGAGCAGTTCTTC
-	TRBJ2-1	TRBV28	-	CASSLGPFGNEQFF	TGTGCCAGCAGTCTTGGACCGTTCGGGAATGAGCAGTTCTTC
-	TRBJ1-2	TRBV5-8	-	CASSLPVGRAHGYTF	TGTGCCAGCAGCTTACCTGTGGGGAGGGCTCATGGCTACACCTTC
-	TRBJ1-1	TRBV28	-	CASSTTQNTEAFF	TGTGCCAGCAGCACTACACAGAACACTGAAGCTTTCTTT
-	TRBJ2-1	TRBV7-2	-	CASSLNPFLSSYNEQFF	TGTGCCAGCAGCTTAAACCCGTTCCTGAGCTCCTACAATGAGCAGTTCTTC
-	TRBJ2-1	TRBV7-9	TRBD1	CASSPPDRVGDEQFF	TGTGCCAGCAGCCCCCCGGACAGGGTTGGCGATGAGCAGTTCTTC
-	TRBJ1-5	TRBV5-1	-	CASSLGADGQPQHF	TGCGCCAGCAGCTTGGGGGCAGACGGTCAGCCCCAGCATTTT
-	TRBJ1-5	TRBV19	TRBD1	CASSRGQAGDRPQHF	TGTGCCAGTAGCCGGGGACAGGCAGGTGATCGGCCCCAGCATTTT
-	TRBJ1-2	TRBV6-5	-	CASIKGGTRGYTF	TGTGCCAGCATCAAAGGCGGGACCCGGGGCTACACCTTC
-	TRBJ2-7	TRBV7-3	TRBD2	CASSLTSGRGEQYF	TGTGCCAGCAGCCTAACTAGCGGGAGGGGCGAGCAGTACTTC
-	TRBJ2-1	TRBV27	-	CASSLRQYNEQFF	TGTGCCAGCAGTTTACGACAGTACAATGAGCAGTTCTTC
-	TRBJ2-7	TRBV2	-	CASGSTIHEQYF	TGTGCCAGCGGGAGTACTATCCACGAGCAGTACTTC
-	TRBJ1-3	TRBV5-1	-	CATRGDSGNTIYF	TGCGCCACTAGGGGAGACTCTGGAAACACCATATATTTT
-	TRBJ2-7	TRBV6-5	-	CASSYSEDGTYEQYF	TGTGCCAGCAGTTACTCTGAGGACGGTACCTACGAGCAGTACTTC
-	TRBJ2-3	TRBV5-1	-	CASSSQTSTDTQYF	TGCGCCAGCAGCAGTCAAACTAGCACAGATACGCAGTATTTT
few	TRBJ1-5	TRBV28	-	CASTTEKWQPQHF	TGTGCCAGCACAACCGAGAAGTGGCAGCCCCAGCATTTT
-	TRBJ2-7	TRBV6-1	TRBD1	CASDLGQGAREQYF	TGTGCCAGTGACCTGGGACAGGGGGCTCGGGAGCAGTACTTC
-	TRBJ1-2	TRBV2	-	CASSYGSGNGYTF	TGTGCCAGCAGTTACGGGTCAGGGAATGGCTACACCTTC
-	TRBJ2-6	TRBV7-9	-	CASSAITSGANVLTF	TGTGCCAGCAGCGCCATAACGTCTGGGGCCAACGTCCTGACTTTC
-	TRBJ2-1	TRBV7-2	TRBD1	CASSSDRGDEQFF	TGTGCCAGCAGCTCGGACAGGGGGGATGAGCAGTTCTTC
-	TRBJ1-2	TRBV27	TRBD1	CASKGTGGGYTF	TGTGCCAGCAAGGGGACAGGGGGGGGCTACACCTTC
-	TRBJ2-3	TRBV18	-	CASSPSQQPDTQYF	TGTGCCAGCTCACCTTCACAACAGCCAGATACGCAGTATTTT
-	TRBJ2-4	TRBV19	-	CASSSISTGTLKNIQYF	TGTGCCAGTAGTAGTATATCAACCGGGACACTAAAAAACATTCAGTACTTC
-	TRBJ2-2	TRBV9	-	CASSVRAPLNTGELFF	TGTGCCAGCAGCGTAAGGGCCCCACTAAACACCGGGGAGCTGTTTTTT
-	TRBJ2-7	TRBV4-3	-	CASSQDRTAYEQYF	TGCGCCAGCAGCCAAGACAGGACTGCTTACGAGCAGTACTTC
few	TRBJ1-2	TRBV9	-	CASGGTYGYTF	TGTGCCAGCGGCGGGACCTATGGCTACACCTTC
-	TRBJ1-2	TRBV29-1	-	CSAGDGNYGYTF	TGCAGCGCCGGGGACGGTAACTATGGCTACACCTTC
-	TRBJ1-4	TRBV2	-	CASRGGVRTTNEKLFF	TGTGCCAGCAGAGGTGGGGTCAGGACAACTAATGAAAAACTGTTTTTT
once	TRBJ2-3	TRBV7-3	TRBD1	CASSLQGAADTQYF	TGTGCCAGCAGCTTACAGGGGGCGGCAGATACGCAGTATTTT
-	TRBJ1-1	TRBV9	-	CASSPRDGPEAFF	TGTGCCAGCAGCCCGCGGGACGGCCCTGAAGCTTTCTTT
-	TRBJ2-7	TRBV6-6	TRBD2	CASNHVVGGFYEQYF	TGTGCCAGCAACCATGTCGTCGGGGGGTTCTACGAGCAGTACTTC
-	TRBJ2-5	TRBV28	TRBD1	CASSSTQGQETQYF	TGTGCCAGCAGTTCAACACAGGGGCAAGAGACCCAGTACTTC
-	TRBJ2-3	TRBV2	TRBD1	CASSEPSQGVADTQYF	TGTGCCAGCAGTGAACCGTCGCAGGGGGTCGCAGATACGCAGTATTTT
-	TRBJ2-3	TRBV29-1	-	CSVELTDTQYF	TGCAGCGTTGAACTCACAGATACGCAGTATTTT
-	TRBJ1-6	TRBV5-4	-	CASSLENNSPLHF	TGTGCCAGCAGCTTGGAAAATAATTCACCCCTCCACTTT
few	TRBJ1-2	TRBV6-5	-	CASSYSRVSNYGYTF	TGTGCCAGCAGTTACTCGAGGGTATCGAACTATGGCTACACCTTC
-	TRBJ1-1	TRBV15	-	CATSKQGWNTEAFF	TGTGCCACCAGCAAACAGGGTTGGAACACTGAAGCTTTCTTT